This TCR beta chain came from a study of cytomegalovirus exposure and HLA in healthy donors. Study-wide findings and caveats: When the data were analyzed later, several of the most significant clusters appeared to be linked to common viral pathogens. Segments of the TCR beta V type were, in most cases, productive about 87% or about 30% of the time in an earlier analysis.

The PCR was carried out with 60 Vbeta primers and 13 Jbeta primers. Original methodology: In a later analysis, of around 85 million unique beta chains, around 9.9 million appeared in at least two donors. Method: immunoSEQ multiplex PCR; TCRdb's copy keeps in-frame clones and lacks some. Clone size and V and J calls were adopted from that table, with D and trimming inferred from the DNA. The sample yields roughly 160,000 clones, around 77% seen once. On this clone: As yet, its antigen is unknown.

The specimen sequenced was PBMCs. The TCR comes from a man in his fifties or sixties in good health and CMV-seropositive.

CDR3 DNA sequence: TGTGCCAGCAGCTTAGTGGTGATAGTGGACAGGGACTATGGCTACACCTTC. It translates to CASSLVVIVDRDYGYTF. The J gene is TRBJ1-2, the V gene TRBV7-8; 8 bases are shared with TRBD1. The junction had 10 bases not matched to a gene; V was cut back by 1 base and J by 3 bases. The CDR3 loop spans 17 amino acids. CDR1 is SGHVS, CDR2 FQNEAQ, per germline.